This TCR beta chain was captured in a study of T cell repertoires in cytomegalovirus infection. TCRdb ran MiXCR on the reads and lists one entry per CDR3 protein. In the table there are fewer than 350,000 distinct CDR3 sequences, about 28% of which are singletons. As to this clonotype: Its antigen is undetermined.

Looked up from germline, CDR1 is SGHVS and CDR2 is FNYEAQ. This CDR3 has 12 residues. Trimming took 4 bases from V and 7 from J, leaving 5 bases between them. Source: cultured PBMCs, taken from culture after CMV antigen stimulation. This TCR came from a human donor in good health (CMV status not recorded). Some clones in this sample may be carry-over from other donors' samples. V gene TRBV7-6 combines with J gene TRBJ1-6; D not resolved. DNA for the CDR3: TGTGCCAGCAGCTCGGCAAATTCACCCCTCCACTTT. It codes for CASSSANSPLHF.